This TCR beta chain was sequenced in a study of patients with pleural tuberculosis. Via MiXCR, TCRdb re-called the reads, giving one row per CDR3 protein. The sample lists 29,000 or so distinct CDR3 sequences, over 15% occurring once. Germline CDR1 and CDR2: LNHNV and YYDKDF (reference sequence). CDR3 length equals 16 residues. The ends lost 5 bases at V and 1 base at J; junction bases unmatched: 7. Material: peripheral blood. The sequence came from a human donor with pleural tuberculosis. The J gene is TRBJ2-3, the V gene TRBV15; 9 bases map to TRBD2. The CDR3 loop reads CATSPRTSDGTDTQYF. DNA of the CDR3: TGTGCCACCAGCCCCCGGACTAGCGATGGCACAGATACGCAGTATTTT. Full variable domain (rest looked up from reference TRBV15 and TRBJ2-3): DAMVIQNPRYQVTQFGKPVTLSCSQTLNHNVMYWYQQKSSQAPKLLFHYYDKDFNNEADTPDNFQSRRPNTSFCFLDIRSPGLGDTAMYLCATSPRTSDGTDTQYFGPGTRLTVL.